A single sample is the source of the 30 T cell receptor beta chains below, sequenced in a study of T-cell reconstitution after alpha-beta-depleted transplantation in children. The authors prepared the TCRbeta library with unique molecular identifiers. TCRdb fed the PCR reads into MiXCR, producing one record per CDR3 protein. The sample shows more than 400,000 distinct CDR3 sequences, 43% of them seen only once. The starting material was PBMCs, obtained before TCRalphabeta/CD19-depleted stem cell transplant. The receptors here all came from a girl aged 2-9 years with aplastic anemia, due to receive a stem cell transplant.

The genes are TRBV7-2 and TRBJ2-2; D gene ambiguous. Per the germline V gene, CDR1 is SGHTA and CDR2 is FQGNSA. V was shortened by 5 bases and J by 1 base, with 11 bases between the two germline ends. The CDR3 has 15 amino acids. The CDR3 nucleotides are TGTGCCAGCAGCCCCGAGGCGCAGAACACCGGGGAGCTGTTTTTT. Its translation is CASSPEAQNTGELFF.

J is TRBJ2-3 and V is TRBV20-1, with 7 bases fitting TRBD2. V was clipped by 6 bases and J by 0 bases; unmatched bases: 9. CDR3 length: 15 residues. Germline CDR1 DFQATT, CDR2 SNEGSKA (reference sequence). The CDR3 protein is CSAIGGVVSTDTQYF. The CDR3, as DNA: TGCAGTGCCATTGGGGGGGTTGTTAGCACAGATACGCAGTATTTT.

The rearrangement links TRBV5-1 to TRBJ1-1, with 9 nucleotides matching TRBD1. The germline V gene has CDR1 SGHRS and CDR2 YFSETQ. Unmatched junction bases numbered 10, after V lost 5 bases and J lost 5 bases. This CDR3 is built from 15 residues. The CDR3 DNA reads as TGCGCCAGCAGTCGGGGACAGGGAAGATGGACTGAAGCTTTCTTT. It codes for CASSRGQGRWTEAFF.

This clonotype was seen repeatedly, ten times or more. A read error may explain this, as a much larger clone is one base away. The rearrangement links TRBV21-1 to TRBJ2-5; TRBD1 is taken as the D call from the table, unchecked against the DNA. TRBV21-1 represents a pseudogene. The CDR3 is 15 residues long. For the CDR3, the DNA is TGTGCCAGCATCCTAGGACAGGGAAGAGGAGAGACCCATTACTTC. It is translated as CASILGQGRGETHYF.

As regards this clonotype: The junction differs from germline at one of its ends, possibly a read error. The genes are TRBV5-1 and TRBJ2-1; TRBD1 is a possible D gene (5 bases). The CDR3 runs to 16 residues. Germline V gives CDR1 SGHRS, CDR2 YFSETQ. CDR3 loop: CASNLRSRALYNEQFF. The CDR3 DNA is TGCGCCAGCAACTTGCGGTCCAGGGCCCTCTACAATGAGCAGTTCTTC.

CDR3 in DNA: TGCGCCAGCAGCTTGACCAGGGGGTACGATAACTATGGCTACACCTTC. This gives the protein CASSLTRGYDNYGYTF. The chain recombines TRBV5-1 with TRBJ1-2; 7 bases align to TRBD1. This CDR3 contains 16 residues. Germline CDR1 SGHRS, CDR2 YFSETQ. The V gene end was trimmed by 1 base and the J gene end by 1 base; junction bases not matched to a gene: 7.

The chain joins TRBV15 to TRBJ2-1; D is unclear. This CDR3 comprises 16 residues. The ends were cut back, 3 bases at V and 5 bases at J, with 17 bases in the middle. Per the germline V gene, CDR1 is LNHNV and CDR2 is YYDKDF (reference sequence). The DNA of the CDR3 is TGTGCCACCAGCAGGGTGATAGCTCCCCCCGACAATGAGCAGTTCTTC. As protein: CATSRVIAPPDNEQFF.

This clonotype was observed a single time. The V and J genes are TRBV12-3 or TRBV12-4 and TRBJ2-2; 9 nucleotides agree with TRBD1. The CDR3 length is 17 residues. The ends lost 6 bases at V and 0 bases at J; junction bases unmatched: 8. CDR3 amino acids: CASSPAGTGTNTGELFF. The CDR3 region has the DNA TGTGCCAGCAGCCCCGCCGGGACAGGGACGAACACCGGGGAGCTGTTTTTT.

The chain links TRBV20-1 to TRBJ2-5, with D possibly matching TRBD2 (6 bases). Germline loops: CDR1 DFQATT, CDR2 SNEGSKA (reference sequence). The CDR3 loop spans 15 amino acids. V dropped 3 bases and J dropped 5 bases, with 19 bases sitting between them. This chain's CDR3 is CSASAGRFFKETQYF. CDR3 DNA sequence: TGCAGTGCTAGTGCGGGGAGGTTTTTTAAGGAGACCCAGTACTTC.

This clonotype was seen many times. This chain uses TRBV18 with TRBJ2-3; TRBD2 matches 7 bases. Germline CDR1 and CDR2: KGHSH and LQKENI. Trimming removed 1 base from V and 3 bases from J; junction bases left unmatched: 13. The CDR3 sequence is 18 residues long. The CDR3 loop is CASSPRGSGPGGTDTQYF. As DNA, the CDR3 is TGTGCCAGCTCACCACGAGGTAGCGGGCCTGGGGGAACAGATACGCAGTATTTT.

The chain links TRBV20-1 to TRBJ2-2; D is possibly TRBD1 (6 bases). Germline CDR1 and CDR2: DFQATT and SNEGSKA (reference sequence). Between the trimmed V and J ends, which lost 4 bases and 7 bases, there was a span of 16 bases. The CDR3 loop spans 14 amino acids. As DNA, the CDR3 is TGCAGTGCTACCCGACAGGTCGGCAACGGGGAGCTGTTTTTT. This gives the protein CSATRQVGNGELFF.

This clonotype was detected many times. The rearrangement joins TRBV3-1 to TRBJ2-2, with a tentative D call TRBD1 (6 bases). The germline gives CDR1 LGHDT, CDR2 YNNKEL (reference sequence). V was shortened by 4 bases and J by 6 bases, with 15 bases between the two germline ends. This CDR3 region has 15 residues. In nucleotides, the CDR3 is TGTGCCAGCAGCCCCGTAACAGGGTCCGCCGGGGAGCTGTTTTTT. Its protein is CASSPVTGSAGELFF.

The chain joins TRBV20-1 to TRBJ2-3; 11 bases are a match to TRBD2. This CDR3 comprises 16 residues. With 3 bases clipped from V and 2 bases from J, the junction kept 7 bases outside the gene matches. Germline CDR1 DFQATT, CDR2 SNEGSKA (reference sequence). CDR3 nucleotide sequence: TGCAGTGCTAGTCCCGGGACTAGCGGATCCACAGATACGCAGTATTTT. Amino acids: CSASPGTSGSTDTQYF.

The chain uses TRBV4-2 and TRBJ2-2; TRBD1 aligns across 9 bases. This CDR3 has 18 amino acids. J gave up 6 bases and V 4 bases, and 15 bases lay outside the gene matches. CDR1 is LGHNA, CDR2 YNFKEQ, per germline. CDR3 residues: CASSPPPATGGLAGELFF. CDR3 coding DNA: TGTGCCAGCAGCCCCCCCCCCGCGACAGGGGGATTGGCCGGGGAGCTGTTTTTT.

This clonotype was observed a handful of times. J is TRBJ2-1 and V is TRBV6-5; 9 bases fit TRBD2. The CDR3 is 15 amino acids. CDR1 and CDR2 (germline): MNHEY, SVGAGI. Trimming cost V 7 bases and J 4 bases; bases outside gene matches: 8. Here the CDR3 DNA reads TGTGCCAGCACCACAGAGACTAGCGGATACAATGAGCAGTTCTTC. Its protein product is CASTTETSGYNEQFF.

The J gene is TRBJ2-2, the V gene TRBV30, with TRBD2 matching 8 bases. V dropped 0 bases and J dropped 3; count of bases not matched to a gene: 6. In germline, CDR1 is GTSNPN, CDR2 SVGIG (reference sequence). This CDR3 contains 16 residues. CDR3 region: CAWSVLGAGDTGELFF. The CDR3 nucleotides read TGTGCCTGGAGTGTACTGGGAGCGGGAGACACCGGGGAGCTGTTTTTT.

V is TRBV7-9 and J is TRBJ2-1, with TRBD2 matching 7 bases. CDR3 length: 15 amino acids. The junction had 7 bases not matched to a gene; V was cut back by 1 base and J by 7 bases. CDR1 is SEHNR and CDR2 is FQNEAQ in the germline V gene (reference sequence). In nucleotides, the CDR3 is TGTGCCAGCAGCTTAGTAACGGGAGGTGTAAATGAGCAGTTCTTC. This codes for CASSLVTGGVNEQFF.

The genes are TRBV28 and TRBJ1-2, with a tentative D call TRBD1 (5 bases). Trimming pared 6 bases from V and 12 bases from J, leaving 20 bases between. The CDR3 is made up of 13 amino acids. The germline gives CDR1 MDHEN, CDR2 SYDVKM. The DNA of the CDR3 is TGTGCCAGCAGCCCGGGAGGGGCAAGGGGCGACACCTTC. It codes for CASSPGGARGDTF.

The chain links TRBV11-2 to TRBJ2-5; 7 bases map to TRBD1. The CDR3 spans 14 residues. Trimming cost V 4 bases and J 2 bases; bases outside gene matches: 4. Germline V gene data show CDR1 as SGHAT and CDR2 as FQNNGV. The CDR3 DNA is TGTGCCAGCAGCTCCTCAGGGGGTCAAGAGACCCAGTACTTC. This sequence encodes CASSSSGGQETQYF.

This clonotype was recorded at least ten times. This chain joins TRBV7-2 and TRBJ2-1; D perhaps matches TRBD2 (6 bases). V was trimmed by 5 bases and J by 9 bases, leaving 17 bases between them. Germline assignment: CDR1 SGHTA and CDR2 FQGNSA. There are 14 residues in the CDR3. The CDR3 DNA reads TGTGCCAGCAGCCCCGGGACGCACGGGGGTGAGCAGTTCTTC. It yields the protein CASSPGTHGGEQFF.

The chain links TRBV6-5 to TRBJ2-1, with TRBD1 matching over 9 bases. The germline gives CDR1 MNHEY, CDR2 SVGAGI. V lost 3 bases to trimming and J lost 6 bases; unmatched junction nucleotides: 6. This CDR3 is 15 amino acids long. Here the CDR3 reads CASSYEDRGSNEQFF. The CDR3 coding sequence is TGTGCCAGCAGTTATGAGGACAGGGGAAGCAATGAGCAGTTCTTC.

This clonotype was counted ten times or more. This rearrangement joins TRBV29-1 to TRBJ2-5, with TRBD2 matching 7 bases. V shed 5 bases and J 5 bases; nucleotides not matched to a gene: 2. There are 11 residues in the CDR3. CDR1 is SQVTM and CDR2 is ANQGSEA in the germline V gene. The CDR3 sequence is CSVRRGETQYF. CDR3 nucleotides: TGCAGCGTTCGGCGGGGGGAGACCCAGTACTTC.

The chain employs TRBV20-1 and TRBJ2-7, with 9 nucleotides matching TRBD2. With 5 bases clipped from V and 0 bases from J, the junction kept 2 bases outside the gene matches. Germline CDR1 reads DFQATT; CDR2 reads SNEGSKA (reference sequence). The CDR3 totals 13 residues. This CDR3 reads CSAGGLASYEQYF. The CDR3 DNA sequence: TGCAGTGCTGGGGGACTAGCCTCCTACGAGCAGTACTTC.

This rearrangement joins TRBV12-3 or TRBV12-4 to TRBJ1-4; 10 bases align to TRBD1. This CDR3 region has 15 residues. Trimming took 7 bases from V and 8 from J; bases not matched to a gene: 10. DNA of the CDR3: TGTGCCAGCACTCCGAGGGGGACAGGGGACGAAAAACTGTTTTTT. This translates into CASTPRGTGDEKLFF.

This clonotype was seen at least ten times. The chain couples TRBV9 to TRBJ2-3, with 9 bases lining up with TRBD2. With 3 bases clipped from V and 1 base from J, the junction kept 12 bases outside the gene matches. CDR3 length: 18 amino acids. CDR1 SGDLS and CDR2 YYNGEE come from the germline V gene. CDR3 residues: CASSAPRDSGRRTDTQYF. In DNA, the CDR3 is TGTGCCAGCAGCGCCCCCAGGGATAGCGGGAGACGCACAGATACGCAGTATTTT. Full variable domain (remainder filled in from reference TRBV9 and TRBJ2-3): DSGVTQTPKHLITATGQRVTLRCSPRSGDLSVYWYQQSLDQGLQFLIQYYNGEERAKGNILERFSAQQFPDLHSELNLSSLELGDSALYFCASSAPRDSGRRTDTQYFGPGTRLTVL.

The chain combines TRBV7-9 with TRBJ2-7; TRBD2 aligns across 7 bases. The CDR3 is 16 amino acids. Germline loops: CDR1 SEHNR, CDR2 FQNEAQ (reference sequence). V gave up 1 base and J gave up 5 bases; unmatched junction bases: 11. As DNA, the CDR3 is TGTGCCAGCAGCTTAGTCAGCGGGACCATTGCTAACGAGCAGTACTTC. Translation gives CASSLVSGTIANEQYF.

This clonotype came up a few times. The chain recombines TRBV2 with TRBJ1-3; no reliable D call. The CDR3 has 12 residues. Germline assignment: CDR1 SNHLY and CDR2 FYNNEI. Trimming cost V 9 bases and J 4 bases, with 10 bases left between them. The CDR3 sequence: CASSGSGNTIYF. DNA for the CDR3: TGTGCCAGTTCCGGCTCCGGAAACACCATATATTTT.

This clonotype was detected ten times or more. V usage is TRBV29-1 and J usage is TRBJ2-3; weak D call: TRBD2 (6 bases). This CDR3 spans 11 amino acids. CDR1 SQVTM and CDR2 ANQGSEA come from the germline V gene. V was cut by 3 bases and J by 9 bases, with 10 bases left in between. CDR3 residues: CSVDGAGTQYF. Written as DNA, the CDR3 is TGCAGCGTTGACGGGGCGGGAACGCAGTATTTT.

This clonotype occurred once. This may be a read error: a much more frequent sequence differs by one nucleotide. The genes are TRBV2 and TRBJ2-7, with 9 positions matching TRBD1. Germline CDR1 SNHLY, CDR2 FYNNEI. This CDR3 spans 14 amino acids. The CDR3 bases are TGTGCCTGCAGCGAACAGGGGGCGGGCTACGAGCAGTACTTC. The encoded protein is CACSEQGAGYEQYF.

The count of this clonotype is one. The rearrangement links TRBV27 to TRBJ1-2; TRBD1 is a possible D gene (5 bases). This CDR3 is built from 15 residues. Germline CDR1 MNHEY, CDR2 SMNVEV (reference sequence). The ends were cut back, 2 bases at V and 2 bases at J, with 12 bases in the middle. The CDR3 loop is CASSLGPGRNYGYTF. CDR3 in DNA: TGTGCCAGCAGTTTAGGACCGGGACGGAACTATGGCTACACCTTC.